A single sample gave rise to the 27 T cell receptor beta chains below, sequenced in a study of PD-L1 blockade in urothelial cancer. Libraries were prepared by immunoSEQ multiplex PCR; TCRdb keeps only in-frame clonotypes and omits some of them. The sample records 35,000 to 50,000 clones, about four fifths being singletons. As for time point: peripheral blood 6 weeks after treatment start. Sequencing was performed on PBMCs, taken around atezolizumab (anti-PD-L1) treatment. The source is a man aged 60-69 years with urothelial cancer.

This clone was seen just once. This rearrangement joins TRBV5-1 to TRBJ2-2; D possibly corresponds to TRBD2 (7 bases). The V end was cut by 0 bases, the J end by 0 bases, with 12 bases between. Germline CDR1 and CDR2: SGHRS and YFSETQ. The CDR3 is made up of 17 amino acids. As DNA, the CDR3 is TGCGCCAGCAGCTTGGACGCGGGGGCACCGAACACCGGGGAGCTGTTTTTT. The encoded protein is CASSLDAGAPNTGELFF.

This clone came up once. The rearrangement uses TRBV18 and TRBJ1-4; TRBD1 aligns across 7 bases. CDR1 KGHSH and CDR2 LQKENI come from the germline V gene. The CDR3 loop spans 15 amino acids. V was pared by 2 bases and J by 7 bases, with 7 bases of the junction left unmatched. The chain's CDR3 is CASSPEGGRSEKLFF. In DNA, the CDR3 is TGTGCCAGCTCACCAGAAGGGGGCAGGAGTGAAAAACTGTTTTTT.

The CDR3 spells CASSRDTEQFF. The DNA of the CDR3 is TGTGCCAGCAGCCGGGACACTGAGCAGTTCTTC. The chain carries TRBV6-5 and TRBJ2-1; tentatively, D is TRBD1 (6 bases). Germline V gene sequence: CDR1 MNHEY, CDR2 SVGAGI. Trimming removed 6 bases at V and 9 bases at J, with 9 bases between. This CDR3 has 11 amino acids.

The chain carries TRBV7-8 and TRBJ1-1; D gene uncertain. Between the trimmed V and J ends, which lost 2 bases and 7 bases, there was a span of 14 bases. Germline assignment: CDR1 SGHVS and CDR2 FQNEAQ. The CDR3 spans 14 residues. The CDR3 protein is CASSLLLGSNEAFF. Written as DNA, the CDR3 is TGTGCCAGCAGCTTACTCCTGGGCAGCAATGAAGCTTTCTTT.

V and J are TRBV11-2 and TRBJ1-2; 7 bases fit TRBD1. Germline-derived CDR1 and CDR2 are SGHAT and FQNNGV. The CDR3 is 16 amino acids. Trimming at V came to 5 bases and at J to 7 bases, leaving 16 bases not matched to a gene. The CDR3 DNA reads as TGTGCCAGCAGCCAGTTGACAGGGACATATCCCCTTGGCTACACCTTC. Amino acid sequence: CASSQLTGTYPLGYTF.

The chain recombines TRBV5-1 with TRBJ2-2; a possible D gene is TRBD2 (6 bases). Germline CDR1 reads SGHRS; CDR2 reads YFSETQ. The CDR3 runs to 16 residues. Trimming removed 0 bases from V and 1 base from J, with 10 bases in between. DNA for the CDR3: TGCGCCAGCAGCTTGGCTGGAGGGATGAACACCGGGGAGCTGTTTTTT. Amino acid sequence: CASSLAGGMNTGELFF. The full variable domain, rest sourced from reference TRBV5-1 and TRBJ2-2, is KAGVTQTPRYLIKTRGQQVTLSCSPISGHRSVSWYQQTPGQGLQFLFEYFSETQRNKGNFPGRFSGRQFSNSRSEMNVSTLELGDSALYLCASSLAGGMNTGELFFGEGSRLTVL.

A note on this clone: The same CDR3 also results from other DNA sequences found in this sample. The rearrangement uses TRBV2 and TRBJ2-7, with a possible D match to TRBD2 (6 bases). CDR1 is SNHLY, CDR2 FYNNEI, per germline. This CDR3 spans 13 amino acids. Trimming stripped 6 bases from V and 2 bases from J, with 11 bases between. The CDR3 here is CASRRGLTYEQYF. The DNA of the CDR3 is TGTGCCAGCAGGCGGGGACTGACCTACGAGCAGTACTTC.

The V and J genes are TRBV12-5 and TRBJ2-7; D may be TRBD1 (6 bases). The CDR3 consists of 13 residues. V was clipped by 8 bases and J by 2 bases, with 13 bases between them. Per germline, CDR1 LGHNT and CDR2 FRNRAP. The DNA for the CDR3 is TGTGCTAGTCTAGGGACACCAGCCTACGAGCAGTACTTC. Translation gives CASLGTPAYEQYF.

This chain connects TRBV7-8 to TRBJ1-6; perhaps TRBD1 as D (6 bases). V lost 1 base, J lost 10 bases, and 14 bases lay in between. CDR3 length: 15 residues. Germline CDR1 reads SGHVS; CDR2 reads FQNEAQ. CDR3 in DNA: TGTGCCAGCAGCTTAGTTCTGGGGGCCGGGTCACCCCTCCACTTT. Amino acid sequence: CASSLVLGAGSPLHF.

This clone was detected once. The chain employs TRBV5-1 and TRBJ1-2; D is unresolved. The germline gives CDR1 SGHRS, CDR2 YFSETQ. This CDR3 is 15 amino acids long. The germline V and J ends were trimmed by 0 bases and 8 bases, with 17 bases remaining between them. CDR3 DNA sequence: TGCGCCAGCAGCTTGGTGGAGGTCAACCAAGGGGGCTACACCTTC. This sequence encodes CASSLVEVNQGGYTF.

The chain joins TRBV18 to TRBJ2-2, with D tentatively TRBD2 (6 bases). CDR1 and CDR2 (germline): KGHSH, LQKENI. CDR3 size: 15 residues. V lost 2 bases and J 0 bases, leaving 7 bases between the germline ends. The CDR3 protein is CASSPGTPNTGELFF. The CDR3 DNA reads TGTGCCAGCTCACCAGGGACTCCGAACACCGGGGAGCTGTTTTTT.

The chain combines TRBV5-6 with TRBJ2-7; D is undetermined. Trimming left V 5 bases short and J 6 bases short, with 12 bases between. CDR1 and CDR2 (germline): SGHDT, YYEEEE. The CDR3 is made up of 12 amino acids. Here the CDR3 reads CASSLGLPEQYF. CDR3 bases: TGTGCCAGCAGTCTGGGCCTTCCCGAGCAGTACTTC.

V gene TRBV30 combines with J gene TRBJ2-1; TRBD2 matches at 9 bases. The germline CDR1 and CDR2 sequences are GTSNPN and SVGIG (reference sequence). The J segment lost 5 bases and the V segment lost 1 base, leaving 0 bases of the junction unmatched. The CDR3 sequence is 13 residues long. CDR3 amino acids: CAWSGLADNEQFF. The CDR3 coding sequence is TGTGCCTGGAGTGGACTAGCGGACAATGAGCAGTTCTTC.

This sequence joins TRBV11-1 and TRBJ2-3, with D possibly being TRBD2 (6 bases). V gave up 0 bases and J gave up 4 bases, with 14 bases separating them. This CDR3 spans 16 amino acids. Germline assignment: CDR1 SGHAT and CDR2 FQDESV (reference sequence). This chain's CDR3 is CASSLALRSGADTQYF. CDR3 coding DNA: TGTGCCAGCAGCTTAGCGCTTAGATCGGGAGCAGATACGCAGTATTTT.

This clone was counted once. The chain couples TRBV6-6 to TRBJ2-7, with TRBD1 matching 8 bases. The V gene's germline CDR1 is MNHNY and CDR2 SVGAGI (reference sequence). The V and J ends lost 5 bases and 6 bases, in that order; junction bases with no gene match: 12. The CDR3 runs 15 residues. CDR3 nucleotide sequence: TGTGCCAGCAGTCAGGACAGGGTAGCTTCCCCCGAGCAGTACTTC. Amino acid sequence: CASSQDRVASPEQYF.

This clone was seen a handful of times. V usage is TRBV7-2 and J usage is TRBJ2-1; D gene unclear. Trimming took 1 base from V and 6 from J, leaving 13 bases between them. The CDR3 length is 15 residues. Germline lookup yields CDR1 SGHTA and CDR2 FQGNSA. The CDR3 loop is CASSLDASRSNEQFF. The CDR3 region has the DNA TGTGCCAGCAGCTTAGACGCCTCCAGAAGCAATGAGCAGTTCTTC.

The rearrangement links TRBV6-1 to TRBJ2-3; 10 nucleotides align to TRBD1. J lost 4 bases, V lost 4 bases, and 8 bases had no gene match. Germline V lookup: CDR1 MNHNS, CDR2 SASEGT. This CDR3 region has 16 residues. The CDR3 bases are TGTGCCAGCAGTGTACGGACAGGGGGTTACGCAGATACGCAGTATTTT. Protein product: CASSVRTGGYADTQYF.

This chain connects TRBV4-2 to TRBJ1-1, with D hard to call. The V gene's germline CDR1 is LGHNA and CDR2 YNFKEQ. This CDR3 is 14 amino acids long. V lost 3 bases to trimming and J lost 1 base, with 9 bases between them. The CDR3 region has the DNA TGTGCCAGCAGCCATCAAACAGAGAACACTGAAGCTTTCTTT. Its protein product is CASSHQTENTEAFF.

The gene calls are TRBV7-2 and TRBJ1-4, with D uncertain. Germline loops: CDR1 SGHTA, CDR2 FQGNSA. Trimming shortened V by 1 base and J by 4 bases, and 7 bases separated the two germline ends. The length of the CDR3 is 14 residues. The chain's CDR3 is CASSLDRINEKLFF. The CDR3, as DNA: TGTGCCAGCAGCTTAGACAGAATTAATGAAAAACTGTTTTTT.

As concerns this clone: Other DNA sequences from this sample encode an identical CDR3 as well. This rearrangement joins TRBV28 to TRBJ2-7, with 9 bases aligning to TRBD1. Germline V gene sequence: CDR1 MDHEN, CDR2 SYDVKM. The CDR3 is 14 residues long. V was clipped by 6 bases and J by 3 bases; unmatched bases: 6. The CDR3 coding sequence is TGTGCCAGCAGCACGGGACAGGGAATCTACGAGCAGTACTTC. Its protein is CASSTGQGIYEQYF.

This clone showed up just a few times. This chain links TRBV19 with TRBJ1-1; 7 bases are shared with TRBD1. There are 15 residues in the CDR3. The J segment lost 0 bases and the V segment lost 7 bases, leaving 8 bases of the junction unmatched. Germline V CDR1 and CDR2: LNHDA, SQIVND (reference sequence). CDR3 bases: TGTGCCAGTATCGACAGGGAAGGTATGAACACTGAAGCTTTCTTT. Residues: CASIDREGMNTEAFF.

The chain links TRBV2 to TRBJ2-7; 7 bases match TRBD1. The germline V gene has CDR1 SNHLY and CDR2 FYNNEI. Trimming removed 2 bases from V and 5 bases from J; junction bases left unmatched: 15. The CDR3 has 17 amino acids. This CDR3 reads CASSENKLGVRGNEQYF. CDR3 nucleotides: TGTGCCAGCAGTGAAAATAAATTGGGCGTCAGGGGGAACGAGCAGTACTTC.

The V gene is TRBV5-6, the J gene TRBJ2-5; a possible D gene is TRBD1 (6 bases). CDR3 length equals 14 residues. V lost 4 bases and J lost 5, with 15 bases in between. Per germline, CDR1 SGHDT and CDR2 YYEEEE. CDR3: CASSHRVGGETQYF. The CDR3 DNA reads TGTGCCAGCAGCCACAGGGTGGGCGGGGAGACCCAGTACTTC.

V is TRBV5-6 and J is TRBJ1-5; D gene ambiguous. CDR1 and CDR2 (germline): SGHDT, YYEEEE. The CDR3 covers 16 residues. With 1 base removed from V and 4 bases from J, the gap between germline ends came to 15 bases. Here the CDR3 reads CASSLLAGATNQPQHF. In nucleotides, the CDR3 is TGTGCCAGCAGCTTGCTGGCAGGTGCTACAAATCAGCCCCAGCATTTT.

This chain links TRBV28 with TRBJ1-2; D gene uncertain. The CDR3 contains 12 residues. Germline V gives CDR1 MDHEN, CDR2 SYDVKM. Trimming shortened V by 1 base and J by 6 bases, and 6 bases separated the two germline ends. In DNA form, the CDR3 reads TGTGCCAGCAGTTTATCGGGGAATGGCTACACCTTC. This codes for CASSLSGNGYTF.

V usage is TRBV7-8 and J usage is TRBJ2-7; no reliable D call. The V gene's germline CDR1 is SGHVS and CDR2 FQNEAQ. The V end lost 5 bases, the J end lost 3 bases, and 5 bases lay between the germline ends. The CDR3 totals 11 residues. Written as DNA, the CDR3 is TGTGCCAGCAGCCCAGTCTACGAGCAGTACTTC. This gives the protein CASSPVYEQYF.

The rearrangement uses TRBV5-6 and TRBJ1-2; TRBD1 matches at 7 bases. The CDR3 extends over 13 amino acids. The germline V gene has CDR1 SGHDT and CDR2 YYEEEE. The trim removed 5 bases at V and 1 base at J, leaving 2 bases unmatched. DNA for the CDR3: TGTGCCAGCAGGGCAGGGGGTAACTATGGCTACACCTTC. Translated, it gives CASRAGGNYGYTF.